The following is a T cell receptor beta chain sequence with its context. The donors were all Caucasian adults (living in Nashville, Tennessee). The record originates from a study of shared clonotypes between healthy human individuals. V lost 3 bases and J 2 bases, leaving 8 bases between the germline ends. In germline, CDR1 is MDHEN, CDR2 SYDVKM. The CDR3 covers 15 residues. Sequencing used immunoSEQ multiplex PCR; TCRdb keeps in-frame clones, though not all of them. The data show about 2.4 million clones, with over 85% seen just once and 0.36% held by the top ten. The sample was naive CD4+ T cells from PBMCs. As to subset: CD45RA+ positively selected. This clonotype was obtained from a man aged 18 to 30 in good health. Some clones in this sample may be carry-over from other donors' samples. The chain couples TRBV28 to TRBJ1-6, with D maybe TRBD1 (6 bases). In DNA, the CDR3 is TGTGCCAGCAGTTTCCGGGACACCTATAATTCACCCCTCCACTTT. Residues: CASSFRDTYNSPLHF.